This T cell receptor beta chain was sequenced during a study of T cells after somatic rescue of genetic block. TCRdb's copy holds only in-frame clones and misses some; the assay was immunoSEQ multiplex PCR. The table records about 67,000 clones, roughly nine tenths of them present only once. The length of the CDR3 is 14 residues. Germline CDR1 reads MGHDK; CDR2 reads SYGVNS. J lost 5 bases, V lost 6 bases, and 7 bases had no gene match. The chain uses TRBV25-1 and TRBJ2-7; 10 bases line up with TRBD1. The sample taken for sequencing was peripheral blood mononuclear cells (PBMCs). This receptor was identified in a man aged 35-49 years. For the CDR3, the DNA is TGTGCCAGCAGAAGACAGGGGGCTTTCCACGAGCAGTACTTC. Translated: CASRRQGAFHEQYF.